This is a list of T cell receptor beta chains from one sample in a study of T cell clonotyping in hematopoietic cell transplantation. Assay: immunoSEQ multiplex PCR; the TCRdb copy retains only in-frame clones and omits some. The table has about 18,000 clones, about 82% seen once. The specimen was peripheral blood mononuclear cells, collected before stem cell transplant. The source of these receptors is a middle-aged man with acute myeloid leukemia. Some clones in this sample may be carry-over from other donors' samples. Each CDR3 is given with its conserved first and last residue. The D gene is left open where the match is weak. Clone size is given for some rows only: seen once, a few or many times, or a class if the clone is expanded.

>TRBD1|.|TRBV7-2|TRBJ1-4
TGTGCCAGCAGTCTGACAGGGCTCCCTAATGAAAAACTGTTTTTT
CASSLTGLPNEKLFF
>.|few|TRBV5-1|TRBJ1-3
TGCGCCAGCAGCTCTTTAACAGGTGGAAACACCATATATTTT
CASSSLTGGNTIYF
>.|.|TRBV25-1|TRBJ1-2
TGTGCCAGCGATTCTGGTCTCAACTATGGCTACACCTTC
CASDSGLNYGYTF
>.|.|TRBV2|TRBJ1-1
TGTGCCAGCAGTGGTTCGAGGGGGGGGAACACTGAAGCTTTCTTT
CASSGSRGGNTEAFF
>.|.|TRBV4-3|TRBJ2-2
TGCGCCAGCAGCCAAGACCCCGGGGCCGGGGAGCTGTTTTTT
CASSQDPGAGELFF
>.|.|TRBV5-1|TRBJ2-1
TGCGCCAGCAGCCCGTACTCGAATGAGCAGTTCTTC
CASSPYSNEQFF
>.|.|TRBV7-9|TRBJ1-2
TGTGCCAGCAGCCCGACCAGCGGGGACCCTGGCTACACCTTC
CASSPTSGDPGYTF
>.|.|TRBV25-1|TRBJ2-3
TGTGCCAGCAGCCCCACAGCCACAGATACGCAGTATTTT
CASSPTATDTQYF
>TRBD1|.|TRBV11-2|TRBJ2-3
TGTGCCAGCAGCTCGGCAGGGGGCCATAAAGTAGGCGCAGATACGCAGTATTTT
CASSSAGGHKVGADTQYF
>.|.|TRBV4-1|TRBJ1-1
TGCGCCAGCAGCCAATCGTTCCAGAACACTGAAGCTTTCTTT
CASSQSFQNTEAFF
>.|.|TRBV14|TRBJ1-3
TGTGCCAGCAGCCAAGCAAGGGTCTCTGGAAACACCATATATTTT
CASSQARVSGNTIYF
>.|.|TRBV7-8|TRBJ2-1
TGTGCCAGCAGCTTAAGGGCCGCCAATGAGCAGTTCTTC
CASSLRAANEQFF
>.|.|TRBV7-2|TRBJ2-5
TGTGCCAGCAGCTTAGTTCAGGGGCTAGGCCAAGAGACCCAGTACTTC
CASSLVQGLGQETQYF